A single T cell receptor (beta chain) is shown here with its context. Antigen: not known. These data belong to a study of post-analysis software for immune sequencing data. On the study more broadly: Relapsing-remitting, secondary progressive and progressive-relapsing multiple sclerosis courses were included. Study-level points and caveats: The normalized Chao1 diversity of multiple sclerosis patients was significantly lower than that of controls. Under the F measure, samples that were prepared in one batch clustered strongly together. Four to six TRBV segments appeared more often in patients than in controls, and TRBV5-6, TRBV5-1 and TRBV20-1 were among these.

The V gene's germline CDR1 is SGHRS and CDR2 YFSETQ. This CDR3 is 17 amino acids long. The V and J ends lost 2 bases and 0 bases, in that order; junction bases with no gene match: 10. Unique molecular identifiers were present in the TCR beta cDNA libraries. Starting from roughly 1.1 to 9.2 million T cells, the study yielded about 540,000 cDNA molecules. In TCRdb, the PCR reads were re-called with MiXCR into one record per CDR3 protein. The sample carries 550,000 to 700,000 distinct CDR3 sequences, around 44% recorded once. The material sequenced was blood. This chain joins TRBV5-1 and TRBJ2-7; the match to TRBD1 covers 8 bases. This receptor was taken from a girl aged 10 to 17 with multiple sclerosis. The DNA for the CDR3 is TGCGCCAGCAGCTTAAAGGGACAGGCTAGGTACTCCTACGAGCAGTACTTC. Its protein is CASSLKGQARYSYEQYF.